This record looks at one T cell receptor beta chain sequence and its context. This sample was taken from a study of blood T cell repertoires in COVID-19. The wider study: COVID-19 samples from acute and convalescent phases originated in the United States, Italy and Spain. T cells, B-cell-depleted T cells, or PBMCs provided the cDNA or gDNA that served as material.

In the original processing: Reference gene primers were amplified, and this amplification served to estimate nucleated cell counts. Generated by immunoSEQ multiplex PCR, the TCRdb table keeps only in-frame clones and is missing some. D and trimming were read from the DNA, whereas the V and J calls and clone size are those reported in that table. The sample holds about 84,000 clones, 70% to 85% seen once. V lost 4 bases and J lost 1, with 16 bases in between. The germline gives CDR1 GTSNPN, CDR2 SVGIG (reference sequence). The CDR3 runs 15 residues. This sequence joins TRBV30 and TRBJ2-5; D possibly corresponds to TRBD2 (5 bases). This clonotype was sampled from a man between 70 and 80 years old with acute or convalescent COVID-19. The material sequenced was peripheral blood. The CDR3 DNA sequence: TGTGCCTGGAAGGCGACTCTAGCCACCCAAGAGACCCAGTACTTC. As protein: CAWKATLATQETQYF.